This T cell receptor beta chain was sequenced for a study of blood T cell repertoires in COVID-19. Study information: The United States, Italy and Spain supplied acute and convalescent COVID-19 samples. PBMCs, B-cell-depleted T cells, or T cells provided the cDNA or gDNA that made up the material.

CDR3 length: 15 residues. Germline V gene sequence: CDR1 KGHSH, CDR2 LQKENI. V dropped 4 bases and J dropped 2 bases, with 14 bases sitting between them. In the authors' methods: Reference gene primer amplification in the assay estimated nucleated cell counts. Generated by immunoSEQ multiplex PCR, the TCRdb table keeps only in-frame clones and is missing some. Clone size and the V and J calls come from that table; the DNA yielded D and trimming. The repertoire holds approximately 230,000 clones, with about four fifths as singletons. The sample holds one count of this clone. The chain recombines TRBV18 with TRBJ2-5; D remains ambiguous. This TCR derives from a man of 80 years or more with acute or convalescent COVID-19. The sequenced sample was peripheral blood. Here the CDR3 reads CASSLGVEPQETQYF. CDR3 nucleotide sequence: TGTGCCAGCTCACTTGGCGTGGAGCCTCAAGAGACCCAGTACTTC.